This T cell receptor (beta chain) emerged from a study of control samples from healthy donors and cancer patients. The CDR3 is 15 amino acids. Trimming took 4 bases from V and 9 from J; bases not matched to a gene: 14. The germline V gene encodes CDR1 KGHSH and CDR2 LQKENI. Here immunoSEQ multiplex PCR was the method, and the copy in TCRdb shows in-frame clones only, minus some. The sample has 70,000 to 95,000 clones; approximately 90% are singletons. The TCR comes from a woman aged 25 to 45 in good health. The chain has TRBV18 and TRBJ2-7, with TRBD1 matching 8 bases. The specimen sequenced was blood. For the CDR3, the DNA is TGTGCCAGCTCACGAACGTTGACAGGGGACCCAGGGCAGTACTTC. It specifies CASSRTLTGDPGQYF.